This TCR beta chain emerged from a study of T-cell reconstitution after alpha-beta-depleted transplantation in children. This clonotype has more than one count but fewer than ten. Unique molecular identifiers were used to barcode this TCRbeta library. TCRdb itself ran the PCR reads through MiXCR, one entry per CDR3 protein. The profile shows over 200,000 distinct CDR3 sequences, under 9.5% of them singletons. Germline V gives CDR1 MNHEY, CDR2 SVGEGT. The germline V and J ends were trimmed by 3 bases and 3 bases, with 18 bases remaining between them. This CDR3 contains 17 residues. The chain employs TRBV6-2 or TRBV6-3 and TRBJ1-5; a weak D match, TRBD1 (6 bases). The specimen was PBMCs from the stem cell graft donor, collected from the stem cell graft. This TCR was recovered from a human donor who donated a stem cell graft to a child with acute lymphoblastic leukemia. CDR3 sequence (DNA): TGTGCCAGCAGTTATTCCCCCGGGCAGGGGTTCAATCAGCCCCAGCATTTT. Amino acid sequence: CASSYSPGQGFNQPQHF.